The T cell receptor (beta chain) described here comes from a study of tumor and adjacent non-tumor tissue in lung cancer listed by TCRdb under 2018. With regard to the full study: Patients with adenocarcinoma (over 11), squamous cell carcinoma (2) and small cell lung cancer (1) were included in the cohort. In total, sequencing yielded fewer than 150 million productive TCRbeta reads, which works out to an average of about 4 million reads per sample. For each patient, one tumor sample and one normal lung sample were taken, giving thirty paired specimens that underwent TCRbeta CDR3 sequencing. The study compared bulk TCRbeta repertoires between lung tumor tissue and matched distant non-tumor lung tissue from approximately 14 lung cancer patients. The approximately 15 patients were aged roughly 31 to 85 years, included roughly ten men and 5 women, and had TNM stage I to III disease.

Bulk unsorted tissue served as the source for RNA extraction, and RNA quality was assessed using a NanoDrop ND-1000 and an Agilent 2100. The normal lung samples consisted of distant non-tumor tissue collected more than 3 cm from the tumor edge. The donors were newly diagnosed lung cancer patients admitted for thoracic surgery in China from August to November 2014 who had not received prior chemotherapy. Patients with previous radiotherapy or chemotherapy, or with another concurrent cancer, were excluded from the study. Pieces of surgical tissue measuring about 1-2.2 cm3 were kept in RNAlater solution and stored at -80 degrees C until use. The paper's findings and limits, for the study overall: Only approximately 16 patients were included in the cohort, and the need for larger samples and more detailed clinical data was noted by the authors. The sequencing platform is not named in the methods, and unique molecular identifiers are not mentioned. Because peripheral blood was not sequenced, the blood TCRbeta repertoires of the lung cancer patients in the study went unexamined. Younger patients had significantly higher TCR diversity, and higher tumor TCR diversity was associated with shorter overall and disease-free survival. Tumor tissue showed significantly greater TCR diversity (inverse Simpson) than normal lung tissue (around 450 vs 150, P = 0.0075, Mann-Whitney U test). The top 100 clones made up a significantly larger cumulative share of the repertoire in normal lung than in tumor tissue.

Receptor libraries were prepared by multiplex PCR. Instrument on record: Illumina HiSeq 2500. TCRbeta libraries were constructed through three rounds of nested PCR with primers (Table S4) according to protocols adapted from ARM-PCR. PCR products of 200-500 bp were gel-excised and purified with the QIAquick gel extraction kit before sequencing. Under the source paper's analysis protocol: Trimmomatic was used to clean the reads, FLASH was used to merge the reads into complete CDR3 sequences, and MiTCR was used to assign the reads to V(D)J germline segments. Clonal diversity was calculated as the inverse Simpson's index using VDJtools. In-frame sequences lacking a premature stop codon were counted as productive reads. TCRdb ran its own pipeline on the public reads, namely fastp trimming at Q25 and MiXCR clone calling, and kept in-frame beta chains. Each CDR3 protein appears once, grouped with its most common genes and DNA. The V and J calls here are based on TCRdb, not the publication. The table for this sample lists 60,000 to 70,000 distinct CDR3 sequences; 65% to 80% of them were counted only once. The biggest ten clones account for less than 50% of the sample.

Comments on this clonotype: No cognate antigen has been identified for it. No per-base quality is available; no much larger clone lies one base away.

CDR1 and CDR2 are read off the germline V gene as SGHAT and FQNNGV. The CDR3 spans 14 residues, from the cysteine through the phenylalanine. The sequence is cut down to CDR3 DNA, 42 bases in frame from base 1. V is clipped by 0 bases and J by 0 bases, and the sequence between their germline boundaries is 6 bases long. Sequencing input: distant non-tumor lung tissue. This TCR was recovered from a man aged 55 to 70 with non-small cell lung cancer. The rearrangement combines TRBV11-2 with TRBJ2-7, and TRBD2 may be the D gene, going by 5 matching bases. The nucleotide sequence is TGTGCCAGCAGCTTAGAACGGGGCTCCTACGAGCAGTACTTC. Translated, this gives CASSLERGSYEQYF.